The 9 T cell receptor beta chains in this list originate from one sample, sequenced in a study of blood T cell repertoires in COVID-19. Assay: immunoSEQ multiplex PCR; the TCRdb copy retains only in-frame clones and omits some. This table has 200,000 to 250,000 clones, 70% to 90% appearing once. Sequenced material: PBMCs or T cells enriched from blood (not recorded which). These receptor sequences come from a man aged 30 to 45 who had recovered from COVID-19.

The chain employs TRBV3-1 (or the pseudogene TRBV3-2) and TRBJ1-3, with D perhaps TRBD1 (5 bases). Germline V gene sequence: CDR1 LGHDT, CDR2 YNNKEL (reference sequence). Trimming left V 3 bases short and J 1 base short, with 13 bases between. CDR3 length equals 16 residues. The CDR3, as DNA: TGTGCCAGCAGCCACTCCGCAGGGTTTTCTGGAAACACCATATATTTT. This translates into CASSHSAGFSGNTIYF.

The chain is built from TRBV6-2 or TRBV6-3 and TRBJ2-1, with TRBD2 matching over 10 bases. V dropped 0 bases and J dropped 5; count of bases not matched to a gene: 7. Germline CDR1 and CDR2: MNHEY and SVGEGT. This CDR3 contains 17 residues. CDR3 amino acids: CASSYSLGLAENNEQFF. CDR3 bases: TGTGCCAGCAGTTACTCTTTAGGACTAGCGGAGAACAATGAGCAGTTCTTC.

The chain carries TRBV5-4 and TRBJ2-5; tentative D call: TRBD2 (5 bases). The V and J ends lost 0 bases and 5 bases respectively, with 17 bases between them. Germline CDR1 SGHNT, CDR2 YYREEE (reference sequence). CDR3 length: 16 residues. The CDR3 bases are TGTGCCAGCAGCTTGGCCGGCCGGGGTCTGATCGAGACCCAGTACTTC. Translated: CASSLAGRGLIETQYF.

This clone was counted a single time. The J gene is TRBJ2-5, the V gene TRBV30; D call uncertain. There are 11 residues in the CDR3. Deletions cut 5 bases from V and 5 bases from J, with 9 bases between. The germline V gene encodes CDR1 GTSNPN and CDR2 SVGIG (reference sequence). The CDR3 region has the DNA TGTGCCTGGGACATTAAGGAGACCCAGTACTTC. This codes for CAWDIKETQYF. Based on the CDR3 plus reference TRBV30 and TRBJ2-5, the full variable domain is SQTIHQWPATLVQPVGSPLSLECTVEGTSNPNLYWYRQAAGRGLQLLFYSVGIGQISSEVPQNLSASRPQDRQFILSSKKLLLSDSGFYLCAWDIKETQYFGPGTRLLVL.

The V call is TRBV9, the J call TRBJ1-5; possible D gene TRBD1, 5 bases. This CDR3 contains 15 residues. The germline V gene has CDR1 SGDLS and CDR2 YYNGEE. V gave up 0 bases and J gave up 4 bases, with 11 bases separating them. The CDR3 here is CASSVGAGRNQPQHF. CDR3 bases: TGTGCCAGCAGCGTAGGGGCAGGGAGGAATCAGCCCCAGCATTTT.

In nucleotides, the CDR3 is TGTGCCAGCAGTGAATCAGGTATTGGTCGTCGTAATGAGCAGTTCTTC. Translating gives CASSESGIGRRNEQFF. The chain employs TRBV25-1 and TRBJ2-1; D gene uncertain. The CDR3 is 16 residues long. CDR1 and CDR2 (germline): MGHDK, SYGVNS. V lost 1 base, J lost 7 bases, and 17 bases lay in between. Drawing the rest from reference TRBV25-1 and TRBJ2-1, the complete variable domain is EADIYQTPRYLVIGTGKKITLECSQTMGHDKMYWYQQDPGMELHLIHYSYGVNSTEKGDLSSESTVSRIRTEHFPLTLESARPSHTSQYLCASSESGIGRRNEQFFGPGTRLTVL.

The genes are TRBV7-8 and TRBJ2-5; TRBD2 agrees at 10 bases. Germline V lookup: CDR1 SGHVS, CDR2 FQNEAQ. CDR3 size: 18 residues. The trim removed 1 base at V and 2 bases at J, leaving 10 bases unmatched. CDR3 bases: TGTGCCAGCAGCTTAGAAAGGACTAGCGGAACCTCACAAGAGACCCAGTACTTC. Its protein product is CASSLERTSGTSQETQYF.

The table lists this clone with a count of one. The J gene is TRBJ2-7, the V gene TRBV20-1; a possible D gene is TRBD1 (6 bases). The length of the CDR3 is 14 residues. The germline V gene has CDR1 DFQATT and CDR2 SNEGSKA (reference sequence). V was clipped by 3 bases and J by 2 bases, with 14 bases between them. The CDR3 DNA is TGCAGTGCTAGTCGGCTGGGGGACACCTACGAGCAGTACTTC. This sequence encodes CSASRLGDTYEQYF.

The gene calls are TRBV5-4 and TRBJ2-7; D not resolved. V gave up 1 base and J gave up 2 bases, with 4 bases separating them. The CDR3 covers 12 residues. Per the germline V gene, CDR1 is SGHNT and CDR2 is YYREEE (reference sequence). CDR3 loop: CASSLSTYEQYF. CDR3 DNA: TGTGCCAGCAGCTTGTCTACCTACGAGCAGTACTTC. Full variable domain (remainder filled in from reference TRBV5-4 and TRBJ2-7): ETGVTQSPTHLIKTRGQQVTLRCSSQSGHNTVSWYQQALGQGPQFIFQYYREEENGRGNFPPRFSGLQFPNYSSELNVNALELDDSALYLCASSLSTYEQYFGPGTRLTVT.